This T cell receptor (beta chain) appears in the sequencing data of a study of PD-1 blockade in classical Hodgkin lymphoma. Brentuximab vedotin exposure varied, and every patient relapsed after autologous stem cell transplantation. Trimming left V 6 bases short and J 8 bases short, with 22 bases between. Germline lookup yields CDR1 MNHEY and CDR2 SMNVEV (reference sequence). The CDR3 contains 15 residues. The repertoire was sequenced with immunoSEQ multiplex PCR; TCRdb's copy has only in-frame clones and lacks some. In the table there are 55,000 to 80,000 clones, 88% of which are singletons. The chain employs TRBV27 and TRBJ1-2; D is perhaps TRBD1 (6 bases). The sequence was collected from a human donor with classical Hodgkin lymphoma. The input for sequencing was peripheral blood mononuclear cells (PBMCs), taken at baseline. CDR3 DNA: TGTGCCAGCAGGGCGGGGGGCATAGATTTTTACGGCTACACCTTC. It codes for CASRAGGIDFYGYTF.